This T cell receptor beta chain comes out of a study of OX40 agonist ivuxolimab in advanced cancers. Across the whole study: A mean age of roughly 62 years, range about 20 to 85, was recorded, and roughly 83% were male.

Using immunoSEQ multiplex PCR, the repertoire was profiled, and TCRdb retains in-frame clones only, with some absent. Among about 23,000 clones, 60% to 85% were seen once, and the ten largest hold 2% to 2.5%. This clone appeared once. Its antigen is undetermined. Trimming stripped 0 bases from V and 10 bases from J, with 16 bases between. From germline, CDR1 is GTSNPN and CDR2 SVGIG (reference sequence). The CDR3 loop spans 15 amino acids. General study findings and limits: Antigen specificity was not determined for the expanded peripheral T cells. With doses of 0.1 to 3.0 mg/kg, CD4+ and CD8+ blood T cells had undergone clonal expansion by week 6. Among patients with partial responses at 0.1-3.0 mg/kg, clonal expansion was among the lowest.

The chain combines TRBV30 with TRBJ1-6; tentative D call: TRBD1 (5 bases). The sequence came from an adult with an advanced solid tumor such as melanoma, head and neck, liver or kidney cancer. Sequenced material: CD4+ or CD8+ T cells sorted from blood, taken in a trial of the OX40 agonist ivuxolimab. The CDR3 bases are TGTGCCTGGAGTGTAAGATCCAGGGCTAACTCACCCCTCCACTTT. Protein: CAWSVRSRANSPLHF.